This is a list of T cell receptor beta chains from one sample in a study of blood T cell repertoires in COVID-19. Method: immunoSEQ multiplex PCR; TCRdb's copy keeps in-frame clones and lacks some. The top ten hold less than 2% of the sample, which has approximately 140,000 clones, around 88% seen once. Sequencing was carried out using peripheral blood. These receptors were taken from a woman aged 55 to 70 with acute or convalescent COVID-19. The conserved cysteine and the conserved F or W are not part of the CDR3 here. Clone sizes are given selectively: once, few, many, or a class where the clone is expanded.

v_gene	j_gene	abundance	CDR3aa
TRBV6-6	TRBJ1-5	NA	ASSYRQGSQPQH
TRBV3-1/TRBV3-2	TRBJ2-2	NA	ASSQSPNGELF
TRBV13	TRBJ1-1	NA	ASSSGTGGEAF
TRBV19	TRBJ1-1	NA	ASSEGGYTEAF
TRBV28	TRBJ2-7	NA	ASSLRGTYEQY
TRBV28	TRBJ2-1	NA	ASSSQGNNEQF
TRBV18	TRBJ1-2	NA	ASSPTGTGDGYT
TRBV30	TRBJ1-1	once	AWSGALNTEAF
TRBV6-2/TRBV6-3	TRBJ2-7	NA	ASSGTASYEQY
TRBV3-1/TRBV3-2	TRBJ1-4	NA	ASSSNLDTTNEKLF
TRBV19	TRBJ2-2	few	ASVPRVGYTGELF
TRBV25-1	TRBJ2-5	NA	AARTSGGETQY